The following is a T cell receptor (beta chain) sequence with its context. This table comes from immunoSEQ multiplex PCR, and its TCRdb copy is limited to in-frame clones, with some not included. Of about 120,000 clones listed, 60% to 85% are singletons. The entry originates in a study of blood T cell repertoires in COVID-19. Study as a whole: T cells, B-cell-depleted T cells, or PBMCs supplied cDNA or gDNA.

The V gene's germline CDR1 is SGHTA and CDR2 FQGNSA. The CDR3 runs to 14 residues. V was shortened by 3 bases and J by 6 bases, with 12 bases between the two germline ends. What was sequenced was peripheral blood. The chain has TRBV7-2 and TRBJ2-1; perhaps TRBD2 as D (6 bases). This clonotype was obtained from a human donor with acute or convalescent COVID-19. The donor label of this sample is uncertain. CDR3 amino acids: CASSFRGSVNEQFF. The CDR3 DNA is TGTGCCAGCAGCTTCCGGGGGTCTGTCAATGAGCAGTTCTTC.